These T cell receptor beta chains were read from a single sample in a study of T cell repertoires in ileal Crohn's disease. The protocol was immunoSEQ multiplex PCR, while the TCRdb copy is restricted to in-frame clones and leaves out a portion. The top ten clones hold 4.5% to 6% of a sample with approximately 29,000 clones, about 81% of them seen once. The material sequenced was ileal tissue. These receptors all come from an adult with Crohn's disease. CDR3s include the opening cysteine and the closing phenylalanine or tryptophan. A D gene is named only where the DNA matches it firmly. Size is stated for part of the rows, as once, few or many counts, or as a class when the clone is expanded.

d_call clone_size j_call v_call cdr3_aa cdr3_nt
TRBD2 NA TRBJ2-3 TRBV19 CASSPGTSSTDTQYF TGTGCCAGTAGTCCGGGGACTAGCAGCACAGATACGCAGTATTTT
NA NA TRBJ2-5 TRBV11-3 CASSLGGSRGRVETQYF TGTGCCAGCAGCTTAGGAGGCTCCAGGGGCCGGGTGGAGACCCAGTACTTC
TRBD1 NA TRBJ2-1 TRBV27 CASRAGQGSYNEQFF TGTGCCAGCAGAGCAGGACAGGGGTCCTACAATGAGCAGTTCTTC
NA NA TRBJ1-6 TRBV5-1 CASSSIGSPLHF TGCGCCAGCAGCTCCATCGGTTCACCCCTCCACTTT
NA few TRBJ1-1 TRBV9 CASSPQTEAFF TGTGCCAGCAGCCCCCAAACTGAAGCTTTCTTT
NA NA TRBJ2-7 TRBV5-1 CASSRDTSYEQYF TGCGCCAGCAGTCGGGACACCTCCTACGAGCAGTACTTC
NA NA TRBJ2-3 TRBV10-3 CAISGGLKGGGEGDTDTQYF TGTGCCATCAGTGGGGGCTTGAAGGGCGGTGGGGAGGGGGACACAGATACGCAGTATTTT
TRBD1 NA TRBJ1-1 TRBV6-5 CASSPDREKKAFF TGTGCCAGCAGCCCGGACAGGGAAAAAAAAGCTTTCTTT
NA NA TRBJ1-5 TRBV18 CASSPPGGYSNQPQHF TGTGCCAGCTCACCACCGGGAGGATATAGCAATCAGCCCCAGCATTTT
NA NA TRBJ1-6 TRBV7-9 CASSLGHFNSPLHF TGTGCCAGCAGCCTTGGACACTTTAATTCACCCCTCCACTTT
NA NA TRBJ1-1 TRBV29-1 CSGRGAATNTEAFF TGCAGCGGCCGTGGGGCAGCGACGAACACTGAAGCTTTCTTT
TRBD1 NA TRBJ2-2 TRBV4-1 CASSQGLSGQGYTGELFF TGCGCCAGCAGCCAAGGATTAAGCGGACAGGGGTACACCGGGGAGCTGTTTTTT
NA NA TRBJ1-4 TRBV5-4 CASSLANRGEKLFF TGTGCCAGCAGCTTGGCCAATAGAGGGGAAAAACTGTTTTTT
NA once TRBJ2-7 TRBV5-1 CASSLAGGTYEQYF TGCGCCAGCAGCTTGGCCGGCGGTACCTACGAGCAGTACTTC
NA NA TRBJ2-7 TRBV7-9 CASSLGTGRWGYEQYF TGTGCCAGCAGCTTAGGGACTGGGAGATGGGGCTACGAGCAGTACTTC
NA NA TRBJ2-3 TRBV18 CASSPPLSVTDTQYF TGTGCCAGCTCACCCCCCCTCAGCGTCACAGATACGCAGTATTTT
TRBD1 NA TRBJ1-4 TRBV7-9 CASSFQPEGAKLFF TGTGCCAGCAGCTTTCAGCCCGAGGGGGCCAAACTGTTTTTT